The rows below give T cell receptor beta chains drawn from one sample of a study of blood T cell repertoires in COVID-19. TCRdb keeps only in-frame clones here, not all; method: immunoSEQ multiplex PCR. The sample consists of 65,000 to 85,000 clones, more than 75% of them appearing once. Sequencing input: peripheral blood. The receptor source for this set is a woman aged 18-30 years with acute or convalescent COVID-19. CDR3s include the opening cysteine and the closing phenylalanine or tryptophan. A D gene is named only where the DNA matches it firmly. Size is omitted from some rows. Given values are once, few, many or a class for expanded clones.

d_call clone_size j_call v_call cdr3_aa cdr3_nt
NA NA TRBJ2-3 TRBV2 CASSEGLLTDTQYF TGTGCCAGCAGTGAAGGGCTGCTCACAGATACGCAGTATTTT
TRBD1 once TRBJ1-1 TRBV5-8 CASSYGQGGVNTEAFF TGTGCCAGCAGCTACGGACAGGGAGGGGTGAACACTGAAGCTTTCTTT
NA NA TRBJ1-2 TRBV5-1 CASSRDGYTF TGCGCCAGCAGCCGAGATGGCTACACCTTC
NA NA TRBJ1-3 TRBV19 CASQFSSGNTIYF TGTGCCAGTCAATTCAGCTCTGGAAACACCATATATTTT
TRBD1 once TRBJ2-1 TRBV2 CASTNPWAVLGDRGIMSYNEQFF TGTGCCAGCACAAATCCTTGGGCGGTGTTAGGGGACAGGGGGATTATGTCCTACAATGAGCAGTTCTTC
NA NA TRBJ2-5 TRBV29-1 CSATPSQGRETQYF TGCAGCGCCACTCCCTCACAGGGAAGAGAGACCCAGTACTTC
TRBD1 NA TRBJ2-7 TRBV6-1 CASSELTGAVYEQYF TGTGCCAGCAGTGAACTAACAGGGGCCGTCTACGAGCAGTACTTC
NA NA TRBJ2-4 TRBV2 CASSEEAGAKNIQYF TGTGCCAGCAGTGAAGAGGCAGGCGCCAAAAACATTCAGTACTTC
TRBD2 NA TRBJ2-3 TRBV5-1 CASSLGLYPLLTSGLDADTQYF TGCGCCAGCAGCTTGGGCCTTTATCCCCTGTTGACTAGCGGCCTTGACGCAGATACGCAGTATTTT
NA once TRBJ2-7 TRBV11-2 CASSTSTGYYEQYF TGTGCCAGCAGCACCTCTACAGGGTACTACGAGCAGTACTTC
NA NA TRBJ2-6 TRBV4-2 CASSQDRSGANVLTF TGTGCCAGCAGCCAAGACAGGTCTGGGGCCAACGTCCTGACTTTC
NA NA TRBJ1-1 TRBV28 CASSFPGNTEAFF TGTGCCAGCAGTTTTCCGGGAAACACTGAAGCTTTCTTT
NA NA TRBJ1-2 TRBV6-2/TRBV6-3 CASSFDEDRLTNYGYTF TGTGCCAGCAGTTTTGACGAGGACAGACTGACTAACTATGGCTACACCTTC
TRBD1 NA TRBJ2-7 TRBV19 CASSTPGTGGGYEQYF TGTGCCAGTAGTACGCCCGGGACAGGGGGCGGATACGAGCAGTACTTC
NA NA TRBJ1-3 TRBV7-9 CASSPRRDSGNTIYF TGTGCCAGCAGCCCACGACGGGACTCTGGAAACACCATATATTTT
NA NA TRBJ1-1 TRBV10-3 CAISDWTDTEAFF TGTGCCATCAGTGATTGGACAGACACTGAAGCTTTCTTT
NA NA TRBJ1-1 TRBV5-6 CASSLGVWGPEAFF TGTGCCAGCAGCTTGGGGGTATGGGGCCCTGAAGCTTTCTTT